These 25 T cell receptor beta chains originate from one sample sequenced in a study of chemoradiotherapy in HPV16-positive cancers. Assay used: immunoSEQ multiplex PCR; TCRdb lists only in-frame clones, some missing. The data contain some 34,000 clones, roughly 90% of them singletons. The sequencing here drew on blood, taken from a patient who underwent chemoradiotherapy. Receptors were obtained from a human donor with HPV-associated anogenital cancer.

V and J are TRBV5-6 and TRBJ2-3; 9 nucleotides align to TRBD1. Per germline, CDR1 SGHDT and CDR2 YYEEEE. The CDR3 length is 16 residues. The trim removed 4 bases at V and 6 bases at J, leaving 12 bases unmatched. The CDR3 loop is CASSAKQGAVEDTQYF. CDR3 bases: TGTGCCAGCAGCGCCAAACAGGGGGCGGTTGAGGATACGCAGTATTTT.

J is TRBJ1-2 and V is TRBV6-5; TRBD1 might be the D (5 bases). The CDR3 loop spans 14 amino acids. Germline V gene data show CDR1 as MNHEY and CDR2 as SVGAGI. Trimming left V 2 bases short and J 7 bases short, with 14 bases between. The CDR3 nucleotides are TGTGCCAGCAGTTACAATGGGGGAATGGGTGGCTACACCTTC. It translates to CASSYNGGMGGYTF.

The chain is built from TRBV18 and TRBJ2-7; 9 bases agree with TRBD1. The CDR3 runs 14 residues. Unmatched junction bases numbered 9, after V lost 5 bases and J lost 7 bases. Germline V gene lookup returns CDR1 KGHSH and CDR2 LQKENI. The CDR3 spells CASSAGQGLLEQYF. The CDR3 DNA reads as TGTGCCAGCTCAGCGGGACAGGGACTCCTGGAGCAGTACTTC. The full variable domain, rest sourced from reference TRBV18 and TRBJ2-7, is NAGVMQNPRHLVRRRGQEARLRCSPMKGHSHVYWYRQLPEEGLKFMVYLQKENIIDESGMPKERFSAEFPKEGPSILRIQQVVRGDSAAYFCASSAGQGLLEQYFGPGTRLTVT.

J is TRBJ1-6 and V is TRBV18; 7 nucleotides line up with TRBD1. V shed 1 base, J shed 3 bases, and the junction held 3 bases outside the gene matches. The CDR3 is made up of 16 amino acids. Germline CDR1 KGHSH, CDR2 LQKENI. The CDR3 reads CASSPQAGGYNSPLHF. CDR3 nucleotide sequence: TGTGCCAGCTCACCACAGGCAGGGGGCTATAATTCACCCCTCCACTTT.

The chain recombines TRBV7-9 with TRBJ1-3; tentatively, D is TRBD1 (5 bases). Trimming left V 3 bases short and J 2 bases short, with 11 bases between. This CDR3 is 15 amino acids long. The germline gives CDR1 SEHNR, CDR2 FQNEAQ (reference sequence). The CDR3 loop reads CASSFPWGAGNTIYF. The CDR3 nucleotides read TGTGCCAGCAGCTTCCCCTGGGGGGCTGGAAACACCATATATTTT.

The chain has TRBV18 and TRBJ2-3; TRBD1 matches 9 bases. With V trimmed by 2 bases and J by 2 bases, 2 bases remained unmatched. Germline-derived CDR1 and CDR2 are KGHSH and LQKENI. The CDR3 loop spans 15 amino acids. CDR3 sequence (DNA): TGTGCCAGCTCACCAGGGACAGGGACCACAGATACGCAGTATTTT. Its protein product is CASSPGTGTTDTQYF.

This clone was picked up one time. The V call is TRBV30, the J call TRBJ2-7; TRBD1 might be the D (5 bases). There are 16 residues in the CDR3. CDR1 is GTSNPN and CDR2 is SVGIG in the germline V gene (reference sequence). V lost 2 bases and J 7 bases, leaving 24 bases between the germline ends. The CDR3 nucleotides read TGTGCCTGGAGTCGGAATGGGGCCCCCGCAACGAGGGAGCAGTACTTC. It translates to CAWSRNGAPATREQYF. Full variable domain (remainder filled in from reference TRBV30 and TRBJ2-7): SQTIHQWPATLVQPVGSPLSLECTVEGTSNPNLYWYRQAAGRGLQLLFYSVGIGQISSEVPQNLSASRPQDRQFILSSKKLLLSDSGFYLCAWSRNGAPATREQYFGPGTRLTVT.

The chain carries TRBV28 and TRBJ1-3; D not certain. Germline V gene data show CDR1 as MDHEN and CDR2 as SYDVKM. The CDR3 runs to 10 residues. Trimming removed 5 bases at V and 10 bases at J, with 6 bases between. The DNA of the CDR3 is TGTGCCAGCAGTGCGCGGACCATATATTTT. The encoded protein is CASSARTIYF. The whole variable domain, remainder taken from reference TRBV28 and TRBJ1-3, is DVKVTQSSRYLVKRTGEKVFLECVQDMDHENMFWYRQDPGLGLRLIYFSYDVKMKEKGDIPEGYSVSREKKERFSLILESASTNQTSMYLCASSARTIYFGEGSWLTVV.

This chain connects TRBV6-5 to TRBJ2-5, with 8 bases that match TRBD1. Germline V gene data show CDR1 as MNHEY and CDR2 as SVGAGI. This CDR3 region has 14 residues. V was clipped by 1 base and J by 5 bases; unmatched bases: 3. The CDR3 loop reads CASSYLQGGETQYF. The DNA of the CDR3 is TGTGCCAGCAGTTACTTACAGGGGGGTGAGACCCAGTACTTC.

The CDR3 region has the DNA TGTGCCTGGAGTGTCGGCAGGGTAGGGGATGGCTACACCTTC. Its protein is CAWSVGRVGDGYTF. The V gene is TRBV30, the J gene TRBJ1-2; TRBD1 is a possible D gene (5 bases). Germline V gives CDR1 GTSNPN, CDR2 SVGIG (reference sequence). CDR3 length equals 14 residues. V lost 0 bases and J lost 6, with 14 bases in between. Looking up the rest from reference TRBV30 and TRBJ1-2 gives the full variable domain: SQTIHQWPATLVQPVGSPLSLECTVEGTSNPNLYWYRQAAGRGLQLLFYSVGIGQISSEVPQNLSASRPQDRQFILSSKKLLLSDSGFYLCAWSVGRVGDGYTFGSGTRLTVV.

The V gene is TRBV29-1, the J gene TRBJ2-3; no clear D gene. This CDR3 region has 16 residues. Germline V gene data show CDR1 as SQVTM and CDR2 as ANQGSEA. Trimming shortened V by 5 bases and J by 1 base, and 19 bases separated the two germline ends. The CDR3 region has the DNA TGCAGCGTTAAGTCCTCTCATTCAGGAGGCACAGATACGCAGTATTTT. Translation: CSVKSSHSGGTDTQYF.

The V and J genes are TRBV6-4 and TRBJ2-3; 10 positions agree with TRBD1. In germline, CDR1 is MRHNA, CDR2 SNTAGT. This CDR3 comprises 14 residues. V was pared by 2 bases and J by 4 bases, with 0 bases of the junction left unmatched. CDR3 coding DNA: TGTGCCAGCAGTGACGGACAGGGGGCAGATACGCAGTATTTT. Translated: CASSDGQGADTQYF.

The chain joins TRBV14 to TRBJ2-7; D is unclear. Germline values: CDR1 SGHDN, CDR2 FVKESK. CDR3 length: 14 amino acids. V lost 1 base and J lost 1, with 8 bases in between. CDR3 amino acids: CASSQGFPSYEQYF. The CDR3 nucleotides are TGTGCCAGCAGCCAAGGTTTCCCTTCCTACGAGCAGTACTTC.

This sequence joins TRBV5-4 and TRBJ2-2; 9 bases are a match to TRBD1. V lost 4 bases, J lost 2 bases, and 6 bases stayed unmatched. CDR1 is SGHNT, CDR2 YYREEE, per germline (reference sequence). The CDR3 has 16 amino acids. In DNA, the CDR3 is TGTGCCAGCAGCCCCCGGGACAGGGCCAACACCGGGGAGCTGTTTTTT. It is translated as CASSPRDRANTGELFF. The complete variable domain, with remaining parts taken from reference TRBV5-4 and TRBJ2-2, reads ETGVTQSPTHLIKTRGQQVTLRCSSQSGHNTVSWYQQALGQGPQFIFQYYREEENGRGNFPPRFSGLQFPNYSSELNVNALELDDSALYLCASSPRDRANTGELFFGEGSRLTVL.

This clone was observed a single time. This chain joins TRBV4-1 and TRBJ1-2; 9 nucleotides match TRBD1. The CDR3 length is 15 residues. Unmatched junction bases numbered 6, after V lost 4 bases and J lost 3 bases. Germline V gives CDR1 MGHRA, CDR2 YSYEKL. CDR3 amino acids: CASSLPGTGYYGYTF. The CDR3 nucleotides are TGCGCCAGCAGCCTACCCGGGACAGGGTACTATGGCTACACCTTC.

The rearrangement links TRBV6-1 to TRBJ1-5; no definite D call. V was trimmed by 2 bases and J by 4 bases, leaving 12 bases between them. Germline CDR1 is MNHNS and CDR2 is SASEGT. The length of the CDR3 is 15 residues. For the CDR3, the DNA is TGTGCCAGCAGTGAAAGGGCAGTAACTAATCAGCCCCAGCATTTT. Protein: CASSERAVTNQPQHF.

This chain links TRBV12-5 with TRBJ1-2; 9 positions agree with TRBD1. The CDR3 totals 17 residues. V dropped 1 base and J dropped 7; count of bases not matched to a gene: 13. Germline V lookup: CDR1 LGHNT, CDR2 FRNRAP. The CDR3 loop reads CASGLAGTGFVRGGYTF. The CDR3 region has the DNA TGTGCTAGTGGTTTGGCCGGGACAGGGTTCGTGCGGGGTGGCTACACCTTC.

The chain employs TRBV5-5 and TRBJ1-5, with D tentatively TRBD1 (6 bases). V was pared by 1 base and J by 6 bases, with 20 bases between. Germline V CDR1 and CDR2: SGHKS, YYEKEE (reference sequence). CDR3 length equals 17 residues. This CDR3 is CASSLNLGTGRSQPQHF. The CDR3 DNA follows: TGTGCCAGCAGCTTGAATCTGGGCACAGGGCGGAGTCAGCCCCAGCATTTT.

V and J are TRBV19 and TRBJ2-7; D unresolved. The CDR3 length is 14 residues. The V gene's germline CDR1 is LNHDA and CDR2 SQIVND (reference sequence). V was shortened by 4 bases and J by 7 bases, with 17 bases between the two germline ends. CDR3 sequence: CASSTLATSLEQYF. The CDR3 DNA reads as TGTGCCAGTAGTACCCTCGCCACCTCCCTGGAGCAGTACTTC. Supplemented by reference TRBV19 and TRBJ2-7, the full variable domain reads DGGITQSPKYLFRKEGQNVTLSCEQNLNHDAMYWYRQDPGQGLRLIYYSQIVNDFQKGDIAEGYSVSREKKESFPLTVTSAQKNPTAFYLCASSTLATSLEQYFGPGTRLTVT.

The chain joins TRBV18 to TRBJ1-1; a possible D gene is TRBD1 (6 bases). V dropped 3 bases and J dropped 3 bases, with 11 bases sitting between them. The CDR3 loop spans 14 amino acids. The germline V gene encodes CDR1 KGHSH and CDR2 LQKENI. The CDR3 reads CASSPSYRDTEAFF. The CDR3 DNA is TGTGCCAGCTCACCTTCGTACAGGGACACTGAAGCTTTCTTT.

Only one count was recorded for this clone. The chain joins TRBV29-1 to TRBJ1-1, with TRBD1 as a possible D gene (6 bases). The germline V gene encodes CDR1 SQVTM and CDR2 ANQGSEA. The CDR3 length is 13 residues. The V gene lost 7 bases and the J gene lost 1 base, with 13 bases spanning the gap. The CDR3 coding sequence is TGCAGCGCGGACAGCCCGGAGAACACTGAAGCTTTCTTT. Amino acids: CSADSPENTEAFF.

This clone was counted once. The rearrangement uses TRBV30 and TRBJ2-1, with TRBD2 matching 10 bases. Germline V CDR1 and CDR2: GTSNPN, SVGIG (reference sequence). The CDR3 is made up of 16 amino acids. J was trimmed by 4 bases and V by 1 base; bases with no gene match: 7. CDR3 amino acids: CAWSGAPAGGYNEQFF. The CDR3 nucleotides read TGTGCCTGGAGTGGGGCTCCAGCGGGGGGGTACAATGAGCAGTTCTTC.

This clone was picked up one time. CDR3 residues: CASSVVVGGGGNEQFF. CDR3 DNA: TGTGCCAGCAGCGTAGTAGTGGGGGGTGGTGGGAATGAGCAGTTCTTC. The rearrangement joins TRBV9 to TRBJ2-1; D may be TRBD2 (6 bases). The ends were cut back, 0 bases at V and 7 bases at J, with 17 bases in the middle. Germline values: CDR1 SGDLS, CDR2 YYNGEE. The CDR3 totals 16 residues.

The genes are TRBV27 and TRBJ2-7; D remains ambiguous. The CDR3 extends over 15 amino acids. V lost 0 bases and J 1 base, leaving 10 bases between the germline ends. Germline lookup yields CDR1 MNHEY and CDR2 SMNVEV (reference sequence). For the CDR3, the DNA is TGTGCCAGCAGTTTATCCGGCAGTGGATCCTACGAGCAGTACTTC. It codes for CASSLSGSGSYEQYF.

CDR3 loop: CASSGDRGGYTF. The CDR3 DNA sequence: TGTGCCAGCAGCGGAGACAGGGGGGGCTACACCTTC. The V call is TRBV5-4, the J call TRBJ1-2; 9 bases line up with TRBD1. Looked up from germline, CDR1 is SGHNT and CDR2 is YYREEE (reference sequence). V trimming: 4 bases; J trimming: 8 bases; junction bases outside the gene matches: 3. The CDR3 has 12 residues.